This T cell receptor (beta chain) was documented in a study of CD8 T cells in ankylosing spondylitis. Notes on the study in general: A TCR beta motif made of roughly eight highly homologous variants seemed typical of ankylosing spondylitis blood.

As to this clonotype: Its antigen is unidentified.

MiXCR was run by TCRdb on the 5' RACE reads, yielding one entry per CDR3 protein. Of 750,000 to 850,000 distinct CDR3 sequences listed, about 10% are singletons. The receptor was derived from a male donor with ankylosing spondylitis. Sequenced sample: blood, either unsorted or a sorted T cell fraction (not recorded which).

CDR3 loop: CASSSTGGEEKLFF. The CDR3 bases are TGTGCCAGCAGCTCGACAGGGGGTGAGGAAAAACTGTTTTTT. The chain uses TRBV6-1 and TRBJ1-4; 9 bases align to TRBD1. V shed 6 bases and J 8 bases; nucleotides not matched to a gene: 7. The V gene's germline CDR1 is MNHNS and CDR2 SASEGT. The CDR3 runs to 14 residues.